The rows below give T cell receptor beta chains drawn from one sample of a study of blood T cell repertoires in COVID-19. Clones were sequenced by immunoSEQ multiplex PCR, and TCRdb holds only the in-frame ones, with some missing. The sample includes roughly 140,000 clones, almost 85% seen only once; the top ten take 2.5% to 3%. Sequencing used peripheral blood. The receptors derive from a man aged 45-60 years with acute or convalescent COVID-19. CDR3s include the opening cysteine and the closing phenylalanine or tryptophan.

cdr3_aa: CASSGGQRIPQHF; j_call: TRBJ1-5; cdr3_length: 13; v_call: TRBV13
cdr3_aa: CASSEVTGRPDTQYF; j_call: TRBJ2-3; cdr3_length: 15; v_call: TRBV6-1
cdr3_aa: CASSMRGSTDTQYF; j_call: TRBJ2-3; cdr3_length: 14; v_call: TRBV19
cdr3_aa: CASSTKRRGTGDYEQYF; j_call: TRBJ2-7; cdr3_length: 17; v_call: TRBV28
cdr3_aa: CATSNRATGGADTQYF; j_call: TRBJ2-3; cdr3_length: 16; v_call: TRBV24-1
cdr3_aa: CASSQDSDSRNQPQHF; j_call: TRBJ1-5; cdr3_length: 16; v_call: TRBV4-2
cdr3_aa: CASSLSGAIYEQYF; j_call: TRBJ2-7; cdr3_length: 14; v_call: TRBV27
cdr3_aa: CASSQDPPGGSQETQYF; j_call: TRBJ2-5; cdr3_length: 17; v_call: TRBV4-1
cdr3_aa: CACRPGLNYNEQFF; j_call: TRBJ2-1; cdr3_length: 14; v_call: TRBV6-5
cdr3_aa: CASSLQGRDTGELFF; j_call: TRBJ2-2; cdr3_length: 15; v_call: TRBV7-8
cdr3_aa: CSARGPYGGSTSNQPQHF; j_call: TRBJ1-5; cdr3_length: 18; v_call: TRBV20-1
cdr3_aa: CASRAGTVLNSGNTIYF; j_call: TRBJ1-3; cdr3_length: 17; v_call: TRBV27
cdr3_aa: CASSQKVSAGRFYGYTF; j_call: TRBJ1-2; cdr3_length: 17; v_call: TRBV4-1
cdr3_aa: CASSLAYYGYTF; j_call: TRBJ1-2; cdr3_length: 12; v_call: TRBV11-2
cdr3_aa: CATSDPKTGVGADTQYF; j_call: TRBJ2-3; cdr3_length: 17; v_call: TRBV24-1
cdr3_aa: CASQGTPSSYNSPLHF; j_call: TRBJ1-6; cdr3_length: 16; v_call: TRBV7-9
cdr3_aa: CASSLGDEQYF; j_call: TRBJ2-7; cdr3_length: 11; v_call: TRBV5-6
cdr3_aa: CASSLAREEALAGPIGETQYF; j_call: TRBJ2-5; cdr3_length: 21; v_call: TRBV5-1
cdr3_aa: CASSPIGATGIIYGYTF; j_call: TRBJ1-2; cdr3_length: 17; v_call: TRBV7-9
cdr3_aa: CASSLSGQLNTGELFF; j_call: TRBJ2-2; cdr3_length: 16; v_call: TRBV5-1
cdr3_aa: CASTHLTGGTEAFF; j_call: TRBJ1-1; cdr3_length: 14; v_call: TRBV9
cdr3_aa: CASSSGQGLPYEQYF; j_call: TRBJ2-7; cdr3_length: 15; v_call: TRBV19
cdr3_aa: CASSGGFWDRENYGYTF; j_call: TRBJ1-2; cdr3_length: 17; v_call: TRBV5-1
cdr3_aa: CASSDSLLANYGYTF; j_call: TRBJ1-2; cdr3_length: 15; v_call: TRBV6-4
cdr3_aa: CASASSGAPYEQYF; j_call: TRBJ2-7; cdr3_length: 14; v_call: TRBV6-5
cdr3_aa: CASSQDARVNTGELFF; j_call: TRBJ2-2; cdr3_length: 16; v_call: TRBV4-1
cdr3_aa: CAISQGADEQFF; j_call: TRBJ2-1; cdr3_length: 12; v_call: TRBV10-3
cdr3_aa: CASSFRETEAFF; j_call: TRBJ1-1; cdr3_length: 12; v_call: TRBV28
cdr3_aa: CASRAGVGYTF; j_call: TRBJ1-2; cdr3_length: 11; v_call: TRBV6-5
cdr3_aa: CASSFQGDTQYF; j_call: TRBJ2-3; cdr3_length: 12; v_call: TRBV13
cdr3_aa: CASSPDREAFF; j_call: TRBJ1-1; cdr3_length: 11; v_call: TRBV28
cdr3_aa: CASSRTAGNTIYF; j_call: TRBJ1-3; cdr3_length: 13; v_call: TRBV7-3
cdr3_aa: CASSLRGGSSGNTIYF; j_call: TRBJ1-3; cdr3_length: 16; v_call: TRBV7-2
cdr3_aa: CASSLNPTKQGPYEQYF; j_call: TRBJ2-7; cdr3_length: 17; v_call: TRBV9
cdr3_aa: CATSREFAGYEEKLFF; j_call: TRBJ1-4; cdr3_length: 16; v_call: TRBV15
cdr3_aa: CASSFDRGGETQYF; j_call: TRBJ2-5; cdr3_length: 14; v_call: TRBV5-1
cdr3_aa: CASSHRQGIHEQFF; j_call: TRBJ2-1; cdr3_length: 14; v_call: TRBV7-9
cdr3_aa: CASSLTRQGHYGYTF; j_call: TRBJ1-2; cdr3_length: 15; v_call: TRBV5-5
cdr3_aa: CASSEPRVEGTDTQYF; j_call: TRBJ2-3; cdr3_length: 16; v_call: TRBV9
cdr3_aa: CASGLVSRSGGEKLFF; j_call: TRBJ1-4; cdr3_length: 16; v_call: TRBV12-5
cdr3_aa: CASRGQGGGEQYF; j_call: TRBJ2-7; cdr3_length: 13; v_call: TRBV11-3
cdr3_aa: CASSQGAEVAQYF; j_call: TRBJ2-5; cdr3_length: 13; v_call: TRBV28
cdr3_aa: CASSPGTGETANEKLFF; j_call: TRBJ1-4; cdr3_length: 17; v_call: TRBV2
cdr3_aa: CASSPQDRVVYGYTF; j_call: TRBJ1-2; cdr3_length: 15; v_call: TRBV27
cdr3_aa: CASDRGTEAFF; j_call: TRBJ1-1; cdr3_length: 11; v_call: TRBV6-5
cdr3_aa: CASRVFWAQETQYF; j_call: TRBJ2-5; cdr3_length: 14; v_call: TRBV6-5
cdr3_aa: CASRDIATEAFF; j_call: TRBJ1-1; cdr3_length: 12; v_call: TRBV5-4
cdr3_aa: CASSPSGEGSGELFF; j_call: TRBJ2-2; cdr3_length: 15; v_call: TRBV9
cdr3_aa: CASSRPRDRGLSVGETQYF; j_call: TRBJ2-5; cdr3_length: 19; v_call: TRBV6-6
cdr3_aa: CASSRGTGDYEQYF; j_call: TRBJ2-7; cdr3_length: 14; v_call: TRBV18
cdr3_aa: CASSLFFSNEQYF; j_call: TRBJ2-7; cdr3_length: 13; v_call: TRBV7-2
cdr3_aa: CASSTSGGSQETQYF; j_call: TRBJ2-5; cdr3_length: 15; v_call: TRBV6-5
cdr3_aa: CASSSSAGEYNEQFF; j_call: TRBJ2-1; cdr3_length: 15; v_call: TRBV5-1
cdr3_aa: CASSLGLAGVSDTQYF; j_call: TRBJ2-3; cdr3_length: 16; v_call: TRBV3-1/TRBV3-2
cdr3_aa: CASRRGAATNEKLFF; j_call: TRBJ1-4; cdr3_length: 15; v_call: TRBV5-8